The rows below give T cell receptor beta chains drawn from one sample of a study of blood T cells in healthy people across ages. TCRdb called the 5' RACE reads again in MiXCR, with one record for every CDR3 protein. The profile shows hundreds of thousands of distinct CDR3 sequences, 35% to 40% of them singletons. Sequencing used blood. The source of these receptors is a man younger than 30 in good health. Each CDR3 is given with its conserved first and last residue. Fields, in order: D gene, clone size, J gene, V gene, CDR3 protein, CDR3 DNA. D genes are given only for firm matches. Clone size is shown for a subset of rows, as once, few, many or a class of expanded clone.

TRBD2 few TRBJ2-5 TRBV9 CASSLRAGPQETQYF TGTGCCAGCAGCCTTAGAGCGGGGCCACAAGAGACCCAGTACTTC
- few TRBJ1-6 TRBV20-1 CSASSGGMRNSPLHF TGCAGTGCTAGTTCGGGGGGTATGCGTAATTCACCCCTCCACTTT
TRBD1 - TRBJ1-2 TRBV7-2 CASSGSRQGLVYTF TGTGCCAGCAGCGGAAGCCGACAGGGGCTCGTCTACACCTTC
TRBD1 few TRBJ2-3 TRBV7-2 CASLMDRSTDTQYF TGTGCTTCCTTAATGGACAGGAGCACAGATACGCAGTATTTT
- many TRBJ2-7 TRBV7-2 CASSLVMSSYEQYF TGTGCCAGCAGCTTAGTGATGAGCTCCTACGAGCAGTACTTC
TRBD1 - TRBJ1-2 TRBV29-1 CSVEDRAYGYTF TGCAGCGTGGAAGACAGGGCCTATGGCTACACCTTC
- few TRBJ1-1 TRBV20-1 CSAPEQGRAEAFF TGCAGTGCTCCCGAACAGGGACGGGCTGAAGCTTTCTTT
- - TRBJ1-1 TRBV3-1 CASSPYEGVTFF TGTGCCAGCAGCCCCTACGAGGGGGTGACTTTCTTT
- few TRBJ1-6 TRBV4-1 CASSQDRRMDANSPLHF TGCGCCAGCAGCCAAGATCGTAGGATGGACGCAAATTCACCCCTCCACTTT
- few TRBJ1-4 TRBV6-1 CASSGNEKLFF TGTGCCAGCAGTGGGAATGAAAAACTGTTTTTT
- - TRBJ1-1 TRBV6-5 CASSYSMVGGTEAFF TGTGCCAGCAGTTACTCGATGGTAGGGGGCACTGAAGCTTTCTTT
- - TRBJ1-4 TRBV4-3 CASSPFGGGTNEKLFF TGCGCCAGCAGCCCCTTTGGGGGCGGAACTAATGAAAAACTGTTTTTT
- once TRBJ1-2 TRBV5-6 CVSSFTDGGYTF TGTGTCAGCAGCTTTACCGATGGGGGCTACACCTTC
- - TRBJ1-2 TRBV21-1 CASSAGIWNGYTF TGTGCCAGCAGCGCAGGGATTTGGAATGGCTACACCTTC
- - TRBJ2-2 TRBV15 CATSRGRALNTGELFF TGTGCCACCAGCAGAGGAAGGGCCTTGAACACCGGGGAGCTGTTTTTT
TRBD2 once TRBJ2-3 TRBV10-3 CTIRPSMRGGINSADTQYF TGTACCATCAGGCCGTCCATGCGGGGGGGCATAAATTCAGCAGATACGCAGTATTTT
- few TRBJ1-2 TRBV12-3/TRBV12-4 CASSFSGNSGYTF TGTGCCAGCAGTTTCTCAGGAAACTCCGGCTACACCTTC
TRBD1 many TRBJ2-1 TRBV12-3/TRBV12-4 CASSQTGTAYNEQFF TGTGCCAGCAGCCAAACCGGGACAGCTTACAATGAGCAGTTCTTC
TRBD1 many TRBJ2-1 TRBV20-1 CSAGVGQGFNEQFF TGCAGTGCTGGGGTCGGACAGGGTTTCAATGAGCAGTTCTTC
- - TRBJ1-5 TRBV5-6 CASSLKGSSNQPQHF TGTGCCAGCAGCTTGAAAGGGTCAAGCAATCAGCCCCAGCATTTT
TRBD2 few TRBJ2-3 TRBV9 CASGVAGGVVDTQYF TGTGCCAGCGGAGTAGCGGGGGGGGTTGTAGATACGCAGTATTTT
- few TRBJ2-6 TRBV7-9 CASSPPGVSGANVLTF TGTGCCAGCAGCCCCCCGGGAGTCTCTGGGGCCAACGTCCTGACTTTC
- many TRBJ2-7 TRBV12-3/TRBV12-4 CASSLGGVSYEQYF TGTGCCAGCAGTTTAGGGGGGGTCTCCTACGAGCAGTACTTC
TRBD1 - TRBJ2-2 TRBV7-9 CASSHGTGLWTGELFF TGTGCCAGCAGCCACGGGACAGGGCTTTGGACCGGGGAGCTGTTTTTT
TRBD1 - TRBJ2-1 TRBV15 CATSRRQGPLRRQFF TGTGCCACCAGCAGACGACAGGGGCCGCTTCGGCGGCAGTTCTTC
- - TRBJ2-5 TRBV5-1 CASRVAQETQYF TGCGCCAGCAGGGTCGCCCAAGAGACCCAGTACTTC
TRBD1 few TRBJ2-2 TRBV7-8 CASLRTGGTGELFF TGTGCCAGCCTAAGGACAGGGGGGACCGGGGAGCTGTTTTTT
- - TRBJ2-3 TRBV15 CATSVRPSTDTQYF TGTGCCACCAGCGTACGACCTAGCACAGATACGCAGTATTTT
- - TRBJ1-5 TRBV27 CASSLFGAGPSYSNQPRHF TGTGCCAGCAGTTTATTTGGGGCGGGCCCTTCATATAGCAATCAGCCCCGGCATTTT
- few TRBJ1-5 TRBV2 CASRDGPTGAYSNQPQHF TGTGCCAGCAGGGATGGTCCAACGGGGGCATATAGCAATCAGCCCCAGCATTTT
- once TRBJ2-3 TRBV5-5 CASSLRGFSDTQYF TGTGCCAGCAGCTTGAGGGGGTTTTCAGATACGCAGTATTTT
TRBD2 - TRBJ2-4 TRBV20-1 CSVQGGGARGNIQYF TGCAGTGTTCAGGGCGGGGGGGCCAGGGGAAACATTCAGTACTTC
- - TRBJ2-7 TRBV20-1 CSATLVKGKYEQYF TGCAGTGCCACCCTTGTAAAGGGGAAGTACGAGCAGTACTTC
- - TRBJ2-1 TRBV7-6 CASTYSWTFNQETQFF TGTGCCAGCACATACTCATGGACCTTTAACCAAGAGACCCAGTTCTTC
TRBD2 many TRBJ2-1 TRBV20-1 CSAVLADNEQFF TGCAGTGCTGTACTAGCGGACAATGAGCAGTTCTTC
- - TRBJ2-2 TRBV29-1 CSVRDQRTGELFF TGCAGCGTTCGGGACCAGAGAACCGGGGAGCTGTTTTTT
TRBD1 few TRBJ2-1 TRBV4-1 CASSHLDGTGLYNEQFF TGCGCCAGCAGCCATCTCGACGGGACAGGGCTTTACAATGAGCAGTTCTTC
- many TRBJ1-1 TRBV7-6 CASSSSGTTEAFF TGTGCCAGCAGCTCCTCAGGTACCACTGAAGCTTTCTTT
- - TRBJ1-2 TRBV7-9 CASSLNSPYGYTF TGTGCCAGCAGCCTTAATTCTCCTTATGGCTACACCTTC
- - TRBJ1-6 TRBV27 CASSLWGATNSPLHF TGTGCCAGCAGTTTATGGGGGGCCACTAATTCACCCCTCCACTTT
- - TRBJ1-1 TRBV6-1 CASIEVPRDNTEAFF TGTGCCAGCATTGAAGTCCCCCGGGATAACACTGAAGCTTTCTTT
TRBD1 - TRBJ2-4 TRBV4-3 CASSQGLPQGEENIQYF TGCGCCAGCAGCCAAGGTTTGCCACAGGGGGAGGAAAACATTCAGTACTTC
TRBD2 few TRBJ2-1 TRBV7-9 CASSQGLSGGSYNEQFF TGTGCCAGCAGCCAGGGGCTTAGCGGGGGTTCCTACAATGAGCAGTTCTTC
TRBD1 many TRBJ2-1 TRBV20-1 CSARDEDRGTNEQFF TGCAGTGCTAGAGATGAGGACAGGGGGACAAATGAGCAGTTCTTC
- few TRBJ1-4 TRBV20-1 CSAVGVNFEKLFF TGCAGCGCCGTGGGAGTTAACTTTGAAAAACTGTTTTTT
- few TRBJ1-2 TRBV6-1 CASSEANGYGYTF TGTGCCAGCAGTGAAGCGAACGGCTATGGCTACACCTTC
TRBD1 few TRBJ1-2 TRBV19 CASSIPRGQGAGYTF TGTGCCAGTAGTATTCCCCGGGGACAGGGTGCGGGCTACACCTTC
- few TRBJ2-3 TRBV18 CASGAEVASTDTQYF TGTGCCAGTGGGGCCGAGGTTGCTAGCACAGATACGCAGTATTTT
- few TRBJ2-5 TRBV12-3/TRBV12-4 CASSLSASQETQYF TGTGCCAGCAGTTTGAGTGCGTCCCAAGAGACCCAGTACTTC